The clone carrying this T cell receptor beta chain was detected only a few times. Its specificity is not known. Trimming took off 4 bases at V and 6 bases at J, with 17 bases between the two ends. The CDR3 totals 14 residues. The germline gives CDR1 SGHRS, CDR2 YFSETQ. This record comes from a study of response to subunit inactivated influenza vaccine. One entry per CDR3 protein results from TCRdb running MiXCR on the RT-PCR reads. The profile covers 650,000 or so distinct CDR3 sequences, with 13% to 15% appearing a single time and 6.5% to 8% taken by the ten largest. Overall study findings and caveats: Each seasonal influenza vaccination recruits few new T cells, the authors suggested.

This chain joins TRBV5-1 and TRBJ2-7, with D tentatively TRBD1 (6 bases). The specimen was PBMCs from blood, collected around two weeks before vaccination. The TCR was taken from a man in his fifties or sixties who received an inactivated influenza vaccine. This CDR3 reads CASSQNRESGEQYF. In DNA form, the CDR3 reads TGCGCCAGCAGCCAAAACAGGGAGTCGGGCGAGCAGTACTTC.